Below are 30 T cell receptor beta chains sequenced from a single sample in a study of somatic mutations in cytotoxic T cells in rheumatoid arthritis. TCRdb's table, derived via immunoSEQ multiplex PCR, lists solely in-frame clones and lacks some. The sample records about 33,000 clones, under 85% being singletons. The sequenced sample was CD8+ T cells sorted from blood. The receptors come from a man between 35 and 55 years old in good health.

This clone showed up just a few times. The chain uses TRBV7-9 and TRBJ2-5; TRBD2 agrees at 10 bases. V trimming: 7 bases; J trimming: 3 bases; junction bases outside the gene matches: 2. Germline CDR1 SEHNR, CDR2 FQNEAQ (reference sequence). The CDR3 runs 13 residues. This chain's CDR3 is CASTGLAEETQYF. In DNA, the CDR3 is TGTGCCAGCACCGGACTAGCGGAAGAGACCCAGTACTTC.

The V call is TRBV7-6, the J call TRBJ2-7; TRBD2 might be the D (6 bases). Germline V gene data show CDR1 as SGHVS and CDR2 as FNYEAQ. The CDR3 totals 15 residues. V dropped 3 bases and J dropped 5 bases, with 17 bases sitting between them. CDR3 nucleotide sequence: TGTGCCAGCAGCTTCTTCTTGGGGGGACGGAACGAGCAGTACTTC. This encodes CASSFFLGGRNEQYF. The whole variable domain, remainder taken from reference TRBV7-6 and TRBJ2-7, is GAGVSQSPRYKVTKRGQDVALRCDPISGHVSLYWYRQALGQGPEFLTYFNYEAQQDKSGLPNDRFSAERPEGSISTLTIQRTEQRDSAMYRCASSFFLGGRNEQYFGPGTRLTVT.

This clone was recorded a few times. The J gene is TRBJ2-4, the V gene TRBV14, with D hard to call. V lost 4 bases to trimming and J lost 3 bases, with 13 bases between them. Germline V CDR1 and CDR2: SGHDN, FVKESK. This CDR3 comprises 15 residues. CDR3 sequence: CASSPSPRGKNIQYF. The CDR3 bases are TGTGCCAGCAGCCCCTCCCCCCGTGGCAAAAACATTCAGTACTTC.

Comments on this clone: At one end, the junction sequence differs from germline, possibly due to a read error. The chain is built from TRBV10-2 and TRBJ2-7; D may be TRBD1 or TRBD2 (5 bases each). Germline V gene lookup returns CDR1 WSHSY and CDR2 SAAADI. CDR3 length equals 13 residues. DNA for the CDR3: TGCGCCAGCAGTGAGTCCGGGGCAACACAGGCACGCTTC. Protein: CASSESGATQARF.

The V call is TRBV14, the J call TRBJ2-7; perhaps TRBD1 as D (7 bases). In germline, CDR1 is SGHDN, CDR2 FVKESK. V shed 4 bases and J shed 3 bases, with 16 bases lying between them. The CDR3 is 15 amino acids. The CDR3 sequence: CASSRGTANYYEQYF. The CDR3 DNA is TGTGCCAGCAGCCGCGGGACAGCGAATTACTACGAGCAGTACTTC.

The chain couples TRBV29-1 to TRBJ2-3; D might be TRBD1 (5 bases). Trimming took 6 bases from V and 4 from J, leaving 14 bases between them. The V gene's germline CDR1 is SQVTM and CDR2 ANQGSEA. This CDR3 is 13 amino acids long. The CDR3 DNA follows: TGCAGCGTCCCTGGGGCTCCCCCAGATACGCAGTATTTT. Translating gives CSVPGAPPDTQYF.

The chain is built from TRBV27 and TRBJ2-7, with 7 bases aligning to TRBD1. V was clipped by 6 bases and J by 3 bases; unmatched bases: 8. The CDR3 has 14 amino acids. In germline, CDR1 is MNHEY, CDR2 SMNVEV (reference sequence). The CDR3 sequence: CASSAGTVVYEQYF. Written as DNA, the CDR3 is TGTGCCAGCAGCGCCGGGACAGTCGTCTACGAGCAGTACTTC.

This clone was picked up a small number of times. The same CDR3 also results from other DNA sequences found in this sample. The V and J genes are TRBV5-1 and TRBJ2-7; 9 nucleotides line up with TRBD1. J gave up 2 bases and V 0 bases, and 0 bases lay outside the gene matches. The germline gives CDR1 SGHRS, CDR2 YFSETQ. CDR3 size: 14 residues. CDR3 loop: CASSLGQGAYEQYF. Written as DNA, the CDR3 is TGCGCCAGCAGCTTGGGACAGGGGGCCTACGAGCAGTACTTC.

V and J are TRBV27 and TRBJ1-3; perhaps TRBD1 as D (5 bases). CDR1 is MNHEY, CDR2 SMNVEV, per germline (reference sequence). V was shortened by 2 bases and J by 2 bases, with 7 bases between the two germline ends. The CDR3 consists of 14 residues. The CDR3 region has the DNA TGTGCCAGCAGTTTAGCAGGGACTGGAAACACCATATATTTT. Amino acid sequence: CASSLAGTGNTIYF.

The chain carries TRBV27 and TRBJ2-1; the match to TRBD2 covers 8 bases. Unmatched junction bases numbered 11, after V lost 5 bases and J lost 5 bases. CDR3 size: 16 residues. The germline gives CDR1 MNHEY, CDR2 SMNVEV (reference sequence). CDR3 residues: CASSPSGTSIDNEQFF. DNA of the CDR3: TGTGCCAGCAGTCCCTCCGGGACTAGTATCGACAATGAGCAGTTCTTC.

This chain joins TRBV13 and TRBJ2-1, with a weak D call TRBD1 (6 bases). V lost 3 bases to trimming and J lost 7 bases, with 7 bases between them. Germline V gene lookup returns CDR1 PRHDT and CDR2 FYEKMQ (reference sequence). The CDR3 length is 12 residues. The CDR3 coding sequence is TGTGCCAGCAGCTTCAGGGGTAATGAGCAGTTCTTC. Translation: CASSFRGNEQFF. Complete variable domain (other parts from reference TRBV13 and TRBJ2-1): AAGVIQSPRHLIKEKRETATLKCYPIPRHDTVYWYQQGPGQDPQFLISFYEKMQSDKGSIPDRFSAQQFSDYHSELNMSSLELGDSALYFCASSFRGNEQFFGPGTRLTVL.

The gene calls are TRBV2 and TRBJ2-3; TRBD2 is a possible D gene (6 bases). CDR1 is SNHLY and CDR2 is FYNNEI in the germline V gene. The CDR3 covers 14 residues. Trimming removed 4 bases at V and 7 bases at J, with 15 bases between. The DNA for the CDR3 is TGTGCCAGCAGTGGTAGTAGCGGCATGAATACGCAGTATTTT. Translation: CASSGSSGMNTQYF.

This clone came up once. The chain uses TRBV5-1 and TRBJ1-2, with TRBD1 as a possible D gene (6 bases). This CDR3 region has 15 residues. Germline CDR1 reads SGHRS; CDR2 reads YFSETQ. With 0 bases removed from V and 0 bases from J, the gap between germline ends came to 9 bases. In nucleotides, the CDR3 is TGCGCCAGCAGCTTGGAGGGGGGGTCTAACTATGGCTACACCTTC. Protein: CASSLEGGSNYGYTF.

V and J are TRBV27 and TRBJ2-7; a possible D gene is TRBD1 (5 bases). V lost 4 bases and J lost 0, with 16 bases in between. The CDR3 contains 16 residues. Germline V CDR1 and CDR2: MNHEY, SMNVEV (reference sequence). CDR3 region: CASSSGLGRYSYEQYF. The CDR3, as DNA: TGTGCCAGCAGTTCCGGGCTGGGGCGTTACTCCTACGAGCAGTACTTC.

This clone was seen just once. V gene TRBV6-5 combines with J gene TRBJ2-5; 7 nucleotides align to TRBD1. Germline V gives CDR1 MNHEY, CDR2 SVGAGI. Trimming cost V 0 bases and J 4 bases; bases outside gene matches: 5. The CDR3 has 15 amino acids. CDR3 in DNA: TGTGCCAGCAGTTACTCGGACAGGCTAGGAGAGACCCAGTACTTC. Protein sequence: CASSYSDRLGETQYF.

The genes are TRBV14 and TRBJ2-7; no firm D call. Trimming took off 1 base at V and 2 bases at J, with 9 bases between the two ends. The CDR3 runs 14 residues. Germline CDR1 reads SGHDN; CDR2 reads FVKESK. The CDR3 DNA reads as TGTGCCAGCAGCCAAGTCCGGGCCGCCTACGAGCAGTACTTC. Its protein is CASSQVRAAYEQYF.

V usage is TRBV7-9 and J usage is TRBJ2-4, with TRBD2 as a possible D gene (5 bases). This CDR3 comprises 13 residues. Germline V gene lookup returns CDR1 SEHNR and CDR2 FQNEAQ (reference sequence). V lost 0 bases to trimming and J lost 9 bases, with 9 bases between them. The CDR3 region is CASSLAGVGIQYF. CDR3 nucleotides: TGTGCCAGCAGCTTAGCGGGAGTAGGCATTCAGTACTTC. Combining the CDR3 with reference TRBV7-9 and TRBJ2-4 gives the whole variable domain DTGVSQNPRHKITKRGQNVTFRCDPISEHNRLYWYRQTLGQGPEFLTYFQNEAQLEKSRLLSDRFSAERPKGSFSTLEIQRTEQGDSAMYLCASSLAGVGIQYFGAGTRLSVL.

The CDR3 DNA follows: TGTGCCAGCAGCTCCTTGGCGGGAGGGACCTACAATGAGCAGTTCTTC. Its protein is CASSSLAGGTYNEQFF. The J gene is TRBJ2-1, the V gene TRBV13; the match to TRBD2 covers 9 bases. V was pared by 4 bases and J by 2 bases, with 6 bases of the junction left unmatched. CDR1 and CDR2 from the germline V gene are PRHDT and FYEKMQ (reference sequence). The CDR3 extends over 16 amino acids.

This clone appeared once. The chain carries TRBV28 and TRBJ2-3, with D hard to call. The CDR3 runs to 14 residues. CDR1 and CDR2 from the germline V gene are MDHEN and SYDVKM. The V gene lost 7 bases and the J gene lost 3 bases, with 14 bases spanning the gap. CDR3 in amino acids: CASTAPRETDTQYF. The CDR3 nucleotides read TGTGCCAGCACCGCCCCCCGCGAAACAGATACGCAGTATTTT.

This clone was seen more than once but under ten times. V gene TRBV28 combines with J gene TRBJ1-2, with D perhaps matching TRBD1 (6 bases). Germline V gene lookup returns CDR1 MDHEN and CDR2 SYDVKM. The CDR3 length is 16 residues. Trimming pared 5 bases from V and 7 bases from J, leaving 23 bases between. CDR3 protein: CASSMWFSGASGGYTF. For the CDR3, the DNA is TGTGCCAGCAGTATGTGGTTTTCGGGGGCCTCCGGTGGCTACACCTTC.

The chain employs TRBV28 and TRBJ2-7, with TRBD2 matching 13 bases. CDR1 is MDHEN, CDR2 SYDVKM, per germline. This CDR3 region has 15 residues. The V segment lost 5 bases and the J segment 3 bases; nucleotides outside the gene matches: 4. CDR3 sequence: CASSLRLAGGYEQYF. CDR3 sequence (DNA): TGTGCCAGCAGTCTAAGACTAGCGGGAGGCTACGAGCAGTACTTC.

The rearrangement joins TRBV27 to TRBJ2-1, with D unresolved. Trimming took off 3 bases at V and 8 bases at J, with 11 bases between the two ends. Germline loops: CDR1 MNHEY, CDR2 SMNVEV (reference sequence). The CDR3 spans 13 residues. CDR3 in DNA: TGTGCCAGCAGTTTGGTGCAGTTCCATGAGCAGTTCTTC. Its translation is CASSLVQFHEQFF.

The CDR3 here is CAISATDSYEQYF. In DNA form, the CDR3 reads TGTGCCATCAGTGCTACAGACTCCTACGAGCAGTACTTC. V is TRBV10-3 and J is TRBJ2-7; D gene uncertain. Germline V gene sequence: CDR1 ENHRY, CDR2 SYGVKD. CDR3 size: 13 residues. The V end lost 4 bases, the J end lost 0 bases, and 7 bases lay between the germline ends.

The chain carries TRBV15 and TRBJ2-1, with 7 bases matching TRBD1. V lost 1 base, J lost 5 bases, and 5 bases stayed unmatched. CDR1 is LNHNV, CDR2 YYDKDF, per germline (reference sequence). CDR3 length equals 15 residues. The CDR3 spells CATSRGATGNNEQFF. The CDR3 region has the DNA TGTGCCACCAGCAGAGGCGCGACAGGGAACAATGAGCAGTTCTTC.

The chain carries TRBV6-1 and TRBJ1-1; TRBD1 is a possible D gene (5 bases). CDR3 length equals 16 residues. CDR1 MNHNS and CDR2 SASEGT come from the germline V gene. Trimming shortened V by 4 bases and J by 0 bases, and 15 bases separated the two germline ends. The CDR3 spells CASSVVLGRLNTEAFF. CDR3 DNA: TGTGCCAGCAGTGTCGTGCTGGGACGTCTGAACACTGAAGCTTTCTTT.

The CDR3 nucleotides read TGTGCCAGCAAGATACCACGGGACTTGTCTGAGCAGTTCTTC. Its translation is CASKIPRDLSEQFF. This chain joins TRBV28 and TRBJ2-1, with D perhaps TRBD2 (6 bases). The CDR3 sequence is 14 residues long. The germline V and J ends were trimmed by 7 bases and 9 bases, with 19 bases remaining between them. CDR1 and CDR2 from the germline V gene are MDHEN and SYDVKM. Full variable domain (rest looked up from reference TRBV28 and TRBJ2-1): DVKVTQSSRYLVKRTGEKVFLECVQDMDHENMFWYRQDPGLGLRLIYFSYDVKMKEKGDIPEGYSVSREKKERFSLILESASTNQTSMYLCASKIPRDLSEQFFGPGTRLTVL.

This chain uses TRBV27 with TRBJ2-1; 12 bases agree with TRBD2. Germline trimming cut 7 bases from V and 8 bases from J; bases unmatched to any gene: 15. Germline V lookup: CDR1 MNHEY, CDR2 SMNVEV (reference sequence). This CDR3 has 17 residues. The CDR3 loop reads CASTTAGGLAGGHEQFF. DNA for the CDR3: TGTGCCAGCACCACCGCGGGGGGGCTAGCGGGAGGGCATGAGCAGTTCTTC.

The gene calls are TRBV9 and TRBJ1-1; D unresolved. CDR1 and CDR2 from the germline V gene are SGDLS and YYNGEE. Trimming took 0 bases from V and 0 from J, leaving 12 bases between them. The CDR3 sequence is 16 residues long. CDR3 nucleotides: TGTGCCAGCAGCGTAGCAGACGGATCAATGAACACTGAAGCTTTCTTT. Its translation is CASSVADGSMNTEAFF.

This chain links TRBV7-9 with TRBJ2-7; 8 bases are a match to TRBD1. V trimming: 5 bases; J trimming: 4 bases; junction bases outside the gene matches: 13. The CDR3 has 16 amino acids. Germline assignment: CDR1 SEHNR and CDR2 FQNEAQ (reference sequence). The CDR3 DNA reads as TGTGCCAGCAGCCCCCACCCTCGGACAGGGCAATACGAGCAGTACTTC. Its translation is CASSPHPRTGQYEQYF.

The chain joins TRBV7-2 to TRBJ2-1, with 8 bases fitting TRBD1. Germline loops: CDR1 SGHTA, CDR2 FQGNSA. This CDR3 has 19 amino acids. The V segment lost 2 bases and the J segment 7 bases; nucleotides outside the gene matches: 19. The CDR3 sequence: CASSLSSDRETKIWNEQFF. For the CDR3, the DNA is TGTGCCAGCAGCTTATCGTCGGACAGGGAGACTAAAATCTGGAATGAGCAGTTCTTC.